The T cell receptor beta chain described here comes from a study of Graves' ophthalmopathy and Graves' hyperthyroidism. Findings and caveats of the study: Ophthalmopathy could be told apart from stable hyperthyroidism by a 13-signature model (about 88% sensitivity, about 80% specificity). The blood repertoire also included most expanded thyroid clonotypes above 0.001 frequency.

CDR3 length: 14 residues. Germline-derived CDR1 and CDR2 are DFQATT and SNEGSKA (reference sequence). Trimming pared 2 bases from V and 1 base from J, leaving 11 bases between. This clonotype has ten or more counts. The target antigen is unknown. RNA served as the template for amplifying TCR beta CDR3 regions. HTBI-primed first-round RT-PCR preceded second-round multiplex PCR. TCRdb passed the multiplex PCR reads through MiXCR, listing each CDR3 protein once. The sample shows 400,000 to 500,000 distinct CDR3 sequences, around 21% of them seen only once. Sequencing was done on a sample of peripheral blood. This TCR derives from a woman between 18 and 30 years old with stable Graves' hyperthyroidism. The chain has TRBV20-1 and TRBJ1-1; D is unclear. CDR3 sequence reads: CSARRPYTNTEAFF. CDR3 nucleotide sequence: TGCAGTGCTAGACGGCCCTATACGAACACTGAAGCTTTCTTT.